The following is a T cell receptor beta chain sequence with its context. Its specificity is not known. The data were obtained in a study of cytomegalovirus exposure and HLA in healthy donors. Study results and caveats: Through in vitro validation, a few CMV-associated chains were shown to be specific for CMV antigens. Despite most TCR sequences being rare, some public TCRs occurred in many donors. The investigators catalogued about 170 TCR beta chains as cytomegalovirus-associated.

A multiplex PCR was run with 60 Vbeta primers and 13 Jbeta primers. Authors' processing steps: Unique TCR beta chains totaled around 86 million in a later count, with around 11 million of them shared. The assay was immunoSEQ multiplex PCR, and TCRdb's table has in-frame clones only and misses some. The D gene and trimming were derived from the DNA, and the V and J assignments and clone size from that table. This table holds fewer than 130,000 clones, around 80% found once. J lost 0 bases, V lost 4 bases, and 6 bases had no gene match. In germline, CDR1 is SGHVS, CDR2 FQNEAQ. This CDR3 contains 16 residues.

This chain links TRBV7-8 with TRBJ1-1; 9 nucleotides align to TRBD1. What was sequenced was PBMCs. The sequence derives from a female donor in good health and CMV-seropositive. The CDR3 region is CASSSDRGAMNTEAFF. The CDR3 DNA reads TGTGCCAGCAGCTCAGACAGGGGGGCTATGAACACTGAAGCTTTCTTT.